This TCR beta chain was documented in a study of blood T cell repertoires in COVID-19. Study at large: The United States, Italy and Spain supplied acute and convalescent COVID-19 samples. PBMCs, B-cell-depleted T cells, or T cells were the source of the cDNA or gDNA that made up the material.

Authors' data handling: Estimation of nucleated cell counts was performed using reference gene primer amplification. Clones were read by immunoSEQ multiplex PCR, and TCRdb kept only the in-frame ones, dropping some. The V and J calls and the clone size are those of that table, but D and trimming were determined from the DNA. The sample shows about 280,000 clones, roughly 90% of them seen only once. The CDR3 runs 13 residues. In germline, CDR1 is SGHTA, CDR2 FQGNSA. V was trimmed by 5 bases and J by 3 bases, leaving 11 bases between them. The sequenced sample consisted of peripheral blood. This clonotype was sampled from a man between 18 and 29 years old with active or convalescent COVID-19. This chain connects TRBV7-2 to TRBJ2-7; TRBD1 is a possible D gene (6 bases). The CDR3 bases are TGTGCCAGCAGCCGGGACACCGACTACGAGCAGTACTTC. Protein sequence: CASSRDTDYEQYF.